A selection of T cell receptor beta chains follows, all from one sample in a study of cytomegalovirus exposure and HLA in healthy donors. TCRdb's table, derived via immunoSEQ multiplex PCR, lists solely in-frame clones and lacks some. This table holds roughly 120,000 clones, about 72% found once. Sequences were obtained from PBMCs. Source of these receptors: a man aged 50 to 60 in good health and CMV-seropositive. The CDR3 runs from the conserved cysteine through the conserved F or W. Fields, in order: clone size, J gene, D gene, V gene, CDR3 length, CDR3 protein, CDR3 DNA. The D gene is left open where the match is weak. Where a row states a size, it is once, few, many or the class of an expanded clone; other rows omit it.

. TRBJ1-5 . TRBV6-6 13 CASSARSNQPQHF TGTGCCAGCAGCGCGAGGAGCAATCAGCCCCAGCATTTT
. TRBJ1-4 TRBD1 TRBV7-2 16 CASSLGYGQGWEKLFF TGTGCCAGCAGCTTAGGTTACGGACAGGGTTGGGAAAAACTGTTTTTT
once TRBJ2-3 TRBD2 TRBV5-1 16 CASSLLVGGDADTQYF TGCGCCAGCAGCTTGTTGGTGGGAGGGGACGCAGATACGCAGTATTTT
. TRBJ2-3 . TRBV7-2 17 CASSPQVGTPPRDTQYF TGTGCCAGCAGCCCACAAGTAGGGACACCTCCCAGGGATACGCAGTATTTT
. TRBJ1-1 . TRBV27 15 CASSLMPGMNTEAFF TGTGCCAGCAGTTTAATGCCGGGGATGAACACTGAAGCTTTCTTT
. TRBJ2-1 . TRBV19 15 CASSIAPSGTGEQFF TGTGCCAGTAGTATAGCCCCGTCGGGTACGGGAGAGCAGTTCTTC
. TRBJ2-1 . TRBV9 17 CASSVRGQAGSYNEQFF TGTGCCAGCAGCGTACGAGGGCAAGCGGGCTCCTACAATGAGCAGTTCTTC
. TRBJ2-5 TRBD1 TRBV7-8 16 CASSLVPGQGRETQYF TGTGCCAGCAGCTTAGTGCCCGGACAGGGGAGGGAGACCCAGTACTTC
. TRBJ2-7 TRBD1 TRBV6-5 15 CASIAPGTGVHEQYF TGTGCCAGCATCGCTCCCGGGACAGGGGTTCACGAGCAGTACTTC
. TRBJ1-1 TRBD1 TRBV7-8 12 CASSLGDREAFF TGTGCCAGCAGCTTAGGGGACAGAGAAGCTTTCTTT
. TRBJ1-2 . TRBV7-9 13 CASSLGQGSGYTF TGTGCCAGCAGCTTAGGGCAGGGGTCTGGCTACACCTTC
. TRBJ2-3 TRBD2 TRBV13 17 CASSLGLAGGRTDTQYF TGTGCCAGCAGCTTAGGACTAGCGGGAGGCCGCACAGATACGCAGTATTTT
. TRBJ1-6 TRBD1 TRBV19 15 CASSPTGGQNSPLHF TGTGCCAGTAGCCCGACAGGGGGTCAAAATTCACCCCTCCACTTT
. TRBJ2-5 TRBD2 TRBV2 15 CASSDRGGKQETQYF TGTGCCAGCAGTGATCGGGGGGGAAAACAAGAGACCCAGTACTTC
. TRBJ1-2 TRBD1 TRBV6-4 11 CASSDRAGYTF TGTGCCAGCTCGGACAGGGCTGGCTACACCTTC
. TRBJ2-7 TRBD2 TRBV9 20 CASSALVTWTSALTSYEQYF TGTGCCAGCAGCGCCCTGGTTACATGGACTAGCGCTTTAACCTCCTACGAGCAGTACTTC
. TRBJ2-7 TRBD2 TRBV6-5 15 CASSYLGTSSYEQYF TGTGCCAGCAGTTACCTCGGGACTAGCTCCTACGAGCAGTACTTC
. TRBJ1-5 . TRBV5-4 13 CASSPGGGGPQHF TGTGCCAGCAGCCCCGGCGGAGGAGGACCCCAGCATTTT
. TRBJ1-2 . TRBV7-9 12 CASSRAGIGYTF TGTGCCAGCAGCCGCGCGGGGATTGGCTACACCTTC
. TRBJ1-2 TRBD1 TRBV28 14 CASSQGQGRDVYTF TGTGCCAGCAGCCAGGGACAGGGGAGGGATGTCTACACCTTC
. TRBJ2-1 . TRBV5-1 15 CASSAELDSEHEQFF TGCGCCAGCAGCGCGGAATTGGACAGCGAGCATGAGCAGTTCTTC
. TRBJ2-2 TRBD1 TRBV5-1 15 CASSPGQAGPGELFF TGCGCCAGCAGCCCCGGACAGGCCGGTCCCGGGGAGCTGTTTTTT
. TRBJ2-1 TRBD2 TRBV4-2 19 CASSQEVWAGGSSYNEQFF TGTGCCAGCAGCCAAGAAGTTTGGGCGGGGGGCAGCTCCTACAATGAGCAGTTCTTC
. TRBJ2-7 . TRBV27 14 CASSWTPGSYEQYF TGTGCCAGCAGCTGGACCCCGGGATCCTACGAGCAGTACTTC
. TRBJ1-1 . TRBV10-1 14 CASSEEGLNTEAFF TGCGCCAGCAGTGAAGAGGGTCTGAACACTGAAGCTTTCTTT
once TRBJ2-1 TRBD2 TRBV6-1 15 CAAPMRTSGFNEQFF TGTGCCGCGCCGATGAGGACTAGCGGGTTCAATGAGCAGTTCTTC
once TRBJ2-7 TRBD1 TRBV7-2 15 CASSTGTGGIYEQYF TGTGCCAGCAGCACCGGGACAGGGGGGATATACGAGCAGTACTTC
. TRBJ2-2 . TRBV18 13 CASSPREAGELFF TGTGCCAGCTCACCACGAGAGGCCGGGGAGCTGTTTTTT
. TRBJ1-1 TRBD1 TRBV19 15 CASTPLTGRGTEAFF TGTGCCAGTACTCCCTTGACAGGGCGGGGCACTGAAGCTTTCTTT
. TRBJ2-1 . TRBV11-2 16 CASSSLLSFGGNEQFF TGTGCCAGCAGCTCCTTACTATCATTCGGGGGCAATGAGCAGTTCTTC
. TRBJ2-1 TRBD2 TRBV5-6 15 CASSFLLAGGDEQFF TGTGCCAGCAGCTTTTTGCTAGCGGGAGGTGATGAGCAGTTCTTC
. TRBJ1-5 . TRBV6-6 13 CASSLQGGQPQHF TGTGCCAGCAGTCTACAGGGTGGTCAGCCCCAGCATTTT
. TRBJ1-2 . TRBV5-4 15 CASSPNRGTNYGYTF TGTGCCAGCAGCCCCAATAGGGGAACTAACTATGGCTACACCTTC
. TRBJ2-2 TRBD1 TRBV5-1 15 CASSLRDRGTGELFF TGCGCCAGCAGCTTGAGGGACAGGGGCACCGGGGAGCTGTTTTTT
. TRBJ1-4 TRBD1 TRBV10-3 14 CATRPTGANEKLFF TGTGCCACCCGCCCGACAGGGGCAAATGAAAAACTGTTTTTT
. TRBJ1-2 . TRBV14 18 CASKPATGYPTLTYGYTF TGTGCCAGCAAACCCGCTACAGGGTACCCTACTTTGACCTATGGCTACACCTTC
. TRBJ2-7 TRBD2 TRBV11-2 16 CASSLVGGEFPYEQYF TGTGCCAGCAGCTTAGTTGGGGGGGAATTCCCCTACGAGCAGTACTTC
. TRBJ2-1 TRBD1 TRBV7-2 15 CASDVGTGGYNEQFF TGTGCCAGCGACGTGGGGACAGGGGGTTACAATGAGCAGTTCTTC
few TRBJ2-7 . TRBV27 15 CASSLKTAARYEQYF TGTGCCAGCAGTTTAAAGACAGCCGCCCGCTACGAGCAGTACTTC
. TRBJ2-1 TRBD2 TRBV14 16 CASSEVAGGQYNEQFF TGTGCCAGCAGCGAAGTAGCGGGGGGTCAGTACAATGAGCAGTTCTTC
. TRBJ2-2 . TRBV7-2 16 CASSRIGQTNTGELFF TGTGCCAGCAGCCGAATTGGACAGACTAACACCGGGGAGCTGTTTTTT
. TRBJ2-1 TRBD2 TRBV5-1 16 CASSPRLAGGDYEQFF TGCGCCAGCAGCCCACGACTAGCGGGGGGGGACTATGAGCAGTTCTTC
. TRBJ2-7 TRBD2 TRBV5-1 17 CASSPGTSGGANYEQYF TGCGCCAGCAGCCCGGGGACTAGCGGGGGGGCCAACTACGAGCAGTACTTC
. TRBJ2-1 TRBD2 TRBV7-2 16 CASSLVPAGPYNEQFF TGTGCCAGCAGCTTAGTTCCAGCGGGGCCTTACAATGAGCAGTTCTTC
. TRBJ1-3 TRBD1 TRBV25-1 18 CASSELPLGQGARNTIYF TGTGCCAGCAGTGAACTACCCCTGGGGCAGGGGGCTAGAAACACCATATATTTT
few TRBJ1-1 TRBD1 TRBV28 15 CASSPRQGENTEAFF TGTGCCAGCAGTCCAAGACAGGGGGAAAATACTGAAGCTTTCTTT
. TRBJ1-6 TRBD1 TRBV7-2 15 CASSAGQAGGSPLHF TGTGCCAGCTCCGCGGGACAGGCGGGTGGTTCACCCCTCCACTTT
once TRBJ1-1 . TRBV7-8 13 CASTYIQGTEAFF TGTGCCAGCACCTATATTCAGGGCACTGAAGCTTTCTTT
. TRBJ1-2 . TRBV18 15 CASSPSLDDNYGYTF TGTGCCAGCTCACCAAGTCTAGACGATAACTATGGCTACACCTTC
. TRBJ2-1 . TRBV5-8 15 CASRFLQGSYNEQFF TGTGCCAGCAGATTTCTCCAGGGGTCCTACAATGAGCAGTTCTTC